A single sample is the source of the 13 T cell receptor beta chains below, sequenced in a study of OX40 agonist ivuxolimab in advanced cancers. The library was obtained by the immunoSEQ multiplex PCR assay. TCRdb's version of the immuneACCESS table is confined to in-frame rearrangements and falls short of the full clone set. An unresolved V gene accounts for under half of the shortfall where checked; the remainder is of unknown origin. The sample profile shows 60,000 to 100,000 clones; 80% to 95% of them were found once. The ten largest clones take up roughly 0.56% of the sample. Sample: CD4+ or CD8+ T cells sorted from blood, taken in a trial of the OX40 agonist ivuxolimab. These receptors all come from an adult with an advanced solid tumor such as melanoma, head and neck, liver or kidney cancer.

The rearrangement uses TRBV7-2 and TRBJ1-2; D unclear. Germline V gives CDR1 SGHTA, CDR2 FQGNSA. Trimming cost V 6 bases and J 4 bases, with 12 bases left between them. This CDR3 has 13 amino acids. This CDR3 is CASRRDGSYGYTF. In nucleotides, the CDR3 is TGTGCCAGCAGACGTGACGGGTCCTATGGCTACACCTTC. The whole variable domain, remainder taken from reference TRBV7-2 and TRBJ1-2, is GAGVSQSPSNKVTEKGKDVELRCDPISGHTALYWYRQSLGQGLEFLIYFQGNSAPDKSGLPSDRFSAERTGGSVSTLTIQRTQQEDSAVYLCASRRDGSYGYTFGSGTRLTVV.

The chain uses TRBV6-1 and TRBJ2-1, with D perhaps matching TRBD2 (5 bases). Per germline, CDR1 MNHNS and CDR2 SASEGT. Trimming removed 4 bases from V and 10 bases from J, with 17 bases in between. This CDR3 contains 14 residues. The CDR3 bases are TGTGCCAGCAGTGTTTCCGGACTGGGATGGGAGCAGTTCTTC. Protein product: CASSVSGLGWEQFF.

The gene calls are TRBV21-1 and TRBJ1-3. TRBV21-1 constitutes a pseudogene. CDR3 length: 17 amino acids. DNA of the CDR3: TGTGCCAGCAGCATAAATCAAACCGGGGTACGGGGAAACACCATATATTTT. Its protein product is CASSINQTGVRGNTIYF.

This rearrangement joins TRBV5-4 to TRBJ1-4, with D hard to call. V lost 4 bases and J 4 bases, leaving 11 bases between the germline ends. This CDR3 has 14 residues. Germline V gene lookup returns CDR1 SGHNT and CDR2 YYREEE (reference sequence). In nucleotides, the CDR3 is TGTGCCAGCAGCCGTGGAGCAATTAATGAAAAACTGTTTTTT. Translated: CASSRGAINEKLFF. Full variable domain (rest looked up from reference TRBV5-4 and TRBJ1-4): ETGVTQSPTHLIKTRGQQVTLRCSSQSGHNTVSWYQQALGQGPQFIFQYYREEENGRGNFPPRFSGLQFPNYSSELNVNALELDDSALYLCASSRGAINEKLFFGSGTQLSVL.

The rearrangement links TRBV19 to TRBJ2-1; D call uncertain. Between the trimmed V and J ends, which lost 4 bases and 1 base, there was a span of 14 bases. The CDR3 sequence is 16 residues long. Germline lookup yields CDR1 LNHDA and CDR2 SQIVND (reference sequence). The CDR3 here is CASSNSTPKSYNEQFF. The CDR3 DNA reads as TGTGCCAGTAGTAACTCAACCCCAAAGTCCTACAATGAGCAGTTCTTC.

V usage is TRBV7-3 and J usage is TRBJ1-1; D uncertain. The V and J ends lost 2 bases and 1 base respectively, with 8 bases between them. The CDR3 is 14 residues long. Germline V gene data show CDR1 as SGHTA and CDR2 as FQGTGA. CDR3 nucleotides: TGTGCCAGCAGCTTAGCTTCCGGGAACACTGAAGCTTTCTTT. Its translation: CASSLASGNTEAFF.

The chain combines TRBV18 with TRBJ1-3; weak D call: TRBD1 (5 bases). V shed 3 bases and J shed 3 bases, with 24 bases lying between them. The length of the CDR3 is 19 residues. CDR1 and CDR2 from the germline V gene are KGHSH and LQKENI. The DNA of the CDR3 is TGTGCCAGCTCACCTCGTAAGCCTGAGACAGTAGCGGTTGGAAACACCATATATTTT. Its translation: CASSPRKPETVAVGNTIYF.

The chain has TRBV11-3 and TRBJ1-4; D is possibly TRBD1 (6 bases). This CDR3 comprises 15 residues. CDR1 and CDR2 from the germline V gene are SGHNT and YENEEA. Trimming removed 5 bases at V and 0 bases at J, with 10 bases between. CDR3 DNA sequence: TGTGCCAGCAGCAGAAGACAGGCAACTAATGAAAAACTGTTTTTT. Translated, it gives CASSRRQATNEKLFF.

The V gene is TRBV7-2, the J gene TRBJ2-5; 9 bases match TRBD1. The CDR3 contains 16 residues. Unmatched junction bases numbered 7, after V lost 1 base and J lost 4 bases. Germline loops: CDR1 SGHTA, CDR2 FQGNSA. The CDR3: CASSLGSQGASETQYF. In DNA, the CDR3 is TGTGCCAGCAGCTTAGGTTCACAGGGGGCTTCAGAGACCCAGTACTTC. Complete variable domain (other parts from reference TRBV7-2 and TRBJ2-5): GAGVSQSPSNKVTEKGKDVELRCDPISGHTALYWYRQSLGQGLEFLIYFQGNSAPDKSGLPSDRFSAERTGGSVSTLTIQRTQQEDSAVYLCASSLGSQGASETQYFGPGTRLLVL.

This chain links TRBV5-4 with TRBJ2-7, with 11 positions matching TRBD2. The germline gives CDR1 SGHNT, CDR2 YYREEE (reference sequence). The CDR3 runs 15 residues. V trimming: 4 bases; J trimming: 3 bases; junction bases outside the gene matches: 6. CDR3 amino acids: CASSEGLAEIYEQYF. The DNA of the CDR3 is TGTGCCAGCAGCGAGGGACTAGCGGAGATCTACGAGCAGTACTTC.

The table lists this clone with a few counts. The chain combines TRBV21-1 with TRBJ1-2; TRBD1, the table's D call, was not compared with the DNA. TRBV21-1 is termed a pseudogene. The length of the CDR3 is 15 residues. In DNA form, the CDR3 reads TGTGCCAGCAGCAAAGAAAAGGGGGCGATCTATGGCTACACCTTC. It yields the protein CASSKEKGAIYGYTF.

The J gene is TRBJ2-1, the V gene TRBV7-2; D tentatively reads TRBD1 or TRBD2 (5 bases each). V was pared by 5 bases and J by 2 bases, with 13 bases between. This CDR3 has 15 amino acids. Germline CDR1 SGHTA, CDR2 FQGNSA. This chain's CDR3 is CASSPFRGAYNEQFF. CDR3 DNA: TGTGCCAGCAGCCCGTTTAGAGGGGCCTACAATGAGCAGTTCTTC.

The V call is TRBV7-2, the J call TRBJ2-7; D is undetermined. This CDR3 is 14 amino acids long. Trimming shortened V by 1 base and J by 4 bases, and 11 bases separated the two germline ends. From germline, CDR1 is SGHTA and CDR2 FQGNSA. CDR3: CASSLDPVWYEQYF. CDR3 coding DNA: TGTGCCAGCAGCTTAGATCCCGTCTGGTACGAGCAGTACTTC.